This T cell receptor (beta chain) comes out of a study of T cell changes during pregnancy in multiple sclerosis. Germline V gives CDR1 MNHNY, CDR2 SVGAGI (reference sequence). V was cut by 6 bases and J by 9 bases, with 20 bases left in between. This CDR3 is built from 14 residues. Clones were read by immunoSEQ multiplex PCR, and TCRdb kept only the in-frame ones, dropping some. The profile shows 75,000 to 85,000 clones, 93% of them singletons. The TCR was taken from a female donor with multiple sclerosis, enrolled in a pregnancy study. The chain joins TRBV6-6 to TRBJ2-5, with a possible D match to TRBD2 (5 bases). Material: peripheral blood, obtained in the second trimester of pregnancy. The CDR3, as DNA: TGTGCCAGCAGGACTCCCCGGTATTGGCGGGCCCAGTACTTC. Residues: CASRTPRYWRAQYF.